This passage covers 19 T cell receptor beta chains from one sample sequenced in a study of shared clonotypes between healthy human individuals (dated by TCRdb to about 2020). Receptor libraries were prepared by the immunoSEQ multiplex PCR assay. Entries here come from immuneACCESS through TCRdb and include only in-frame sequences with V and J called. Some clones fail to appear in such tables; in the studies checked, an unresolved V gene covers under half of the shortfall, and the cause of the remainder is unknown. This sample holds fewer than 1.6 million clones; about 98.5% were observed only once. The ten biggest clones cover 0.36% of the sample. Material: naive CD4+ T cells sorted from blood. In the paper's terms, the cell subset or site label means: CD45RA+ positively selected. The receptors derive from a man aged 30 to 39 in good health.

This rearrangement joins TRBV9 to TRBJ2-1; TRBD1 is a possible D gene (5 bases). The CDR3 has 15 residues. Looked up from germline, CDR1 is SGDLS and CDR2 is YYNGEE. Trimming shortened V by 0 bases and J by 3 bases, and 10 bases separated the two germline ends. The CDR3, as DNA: TGTGCCAGCAGCGTAGATTCAGGACACTACAATGAGCAGTTCTTC. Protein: CASSVDSGHYNEQFF.

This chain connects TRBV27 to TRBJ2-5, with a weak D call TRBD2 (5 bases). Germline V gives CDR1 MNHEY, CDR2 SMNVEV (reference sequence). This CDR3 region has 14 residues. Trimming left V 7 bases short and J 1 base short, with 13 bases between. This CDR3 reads CASMLRATQETQYF. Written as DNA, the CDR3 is TGTGCCAGCATGCTGCGGGCTACCCAAGAGACCCAGTACTTC.

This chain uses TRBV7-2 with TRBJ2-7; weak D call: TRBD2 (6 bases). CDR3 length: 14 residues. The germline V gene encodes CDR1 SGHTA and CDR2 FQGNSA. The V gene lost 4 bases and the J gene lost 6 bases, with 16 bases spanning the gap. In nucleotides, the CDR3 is TGTGCCAGCAGCTCAATCTTAGCGGTCCCCGAGCAGTACTTC. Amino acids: CASSSILAVPEQYF.

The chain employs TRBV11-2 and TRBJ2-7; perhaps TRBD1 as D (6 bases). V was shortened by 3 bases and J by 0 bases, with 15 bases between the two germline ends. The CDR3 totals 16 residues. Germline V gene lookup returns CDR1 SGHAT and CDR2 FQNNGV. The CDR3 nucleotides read TGTGCCAGCAGCTTTAGCTTAGACAGGTACTCCTACGAGCAGTACTTC. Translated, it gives CASSFSLDRYSYEQYF.

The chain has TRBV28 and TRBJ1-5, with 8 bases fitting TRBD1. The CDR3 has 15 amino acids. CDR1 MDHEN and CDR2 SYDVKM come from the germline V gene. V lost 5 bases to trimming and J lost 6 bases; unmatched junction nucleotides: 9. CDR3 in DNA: TGTGCCAGCAGTCCATCAGGACAGGGCGTTCAGCCCCAGCATTTT. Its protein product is CASSPSGQGVQPQHF.

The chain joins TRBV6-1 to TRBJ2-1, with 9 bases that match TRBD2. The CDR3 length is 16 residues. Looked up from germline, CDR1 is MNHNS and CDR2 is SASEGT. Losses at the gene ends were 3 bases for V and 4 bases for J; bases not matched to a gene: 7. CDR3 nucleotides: TGTGCCAGCAGTGATCTGCCTAGCGGGATTTACAATGAGCAGTTCTTC. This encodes CASSDLPSGIYNEQFF.

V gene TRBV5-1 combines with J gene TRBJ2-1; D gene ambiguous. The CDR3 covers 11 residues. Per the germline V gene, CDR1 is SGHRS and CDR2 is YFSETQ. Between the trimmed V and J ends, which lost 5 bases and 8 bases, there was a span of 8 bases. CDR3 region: CASRIADEQFF. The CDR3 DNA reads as TGCGCCAGCAGGATAGCAGATGAGCAGTTCTTC.

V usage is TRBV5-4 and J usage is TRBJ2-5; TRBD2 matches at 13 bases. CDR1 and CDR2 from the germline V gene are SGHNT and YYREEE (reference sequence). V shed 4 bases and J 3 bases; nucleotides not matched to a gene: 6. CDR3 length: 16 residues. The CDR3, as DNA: TGTGCCAGCAGCCCAGGGACTAGCGGGATTAAAGAGACCCAGTACTTC. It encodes CASSPGTSGIKETQYF.

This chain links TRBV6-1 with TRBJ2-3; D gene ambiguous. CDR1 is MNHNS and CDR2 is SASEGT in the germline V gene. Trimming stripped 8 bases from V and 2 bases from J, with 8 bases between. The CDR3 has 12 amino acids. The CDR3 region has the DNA TGTGCCAGCCGAAGCTTCACAGATACGCAGTATTTT. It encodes CASRSFTDTQYF.

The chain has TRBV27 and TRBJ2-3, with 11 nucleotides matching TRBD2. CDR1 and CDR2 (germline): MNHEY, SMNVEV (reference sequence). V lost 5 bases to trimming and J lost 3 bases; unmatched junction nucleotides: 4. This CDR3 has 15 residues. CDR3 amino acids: CASSQTSGITDTQYF. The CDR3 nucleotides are TGTGCCAGCAGTCAGACTAGCGGGATTACAGATACGCAGTATTTT.

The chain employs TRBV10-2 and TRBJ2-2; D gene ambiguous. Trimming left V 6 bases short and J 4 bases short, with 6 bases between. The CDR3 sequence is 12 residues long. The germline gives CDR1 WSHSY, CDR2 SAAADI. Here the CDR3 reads CASSLSTGELFF. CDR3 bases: TGCGCCAGCAGCCTCAGCACCGGGGAGCTGTTTTTT.

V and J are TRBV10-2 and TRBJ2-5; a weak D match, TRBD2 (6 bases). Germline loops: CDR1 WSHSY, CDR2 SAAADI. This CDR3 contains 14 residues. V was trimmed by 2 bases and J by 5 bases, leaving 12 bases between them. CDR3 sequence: CASSEAGWGETQYF. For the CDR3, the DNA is TGCGCCAGCAGTGAGGCGGGGTGGGGGGAGACCCAGTACTTC.

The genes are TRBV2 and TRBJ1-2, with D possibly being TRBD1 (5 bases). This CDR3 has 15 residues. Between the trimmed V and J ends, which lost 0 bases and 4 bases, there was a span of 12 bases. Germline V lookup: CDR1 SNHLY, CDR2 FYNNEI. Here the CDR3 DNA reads TGTGCCAGCAGTGAAGCGGGACGGAGGCCCTATGGCTACACCTTC. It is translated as CASSEAGRRPYGYTF. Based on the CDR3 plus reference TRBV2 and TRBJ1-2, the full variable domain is EPEVTQTPSHQVTQMGQEVILRCVPISNHLYFYWYRQILGQKVEFLVSFYNNEISEKSEIFDDQFSVERPDGSNFTLKIRSTKLEDSAMYFCASSEAGRRPYGYTFGSGTRLTVV.

CDR3 protein: CATRTIEQYF. CDR3 sequence (DNA): TGTGCTACTCGAACCATCGAGCAGTACTTC. The V call is TRBV28, the J call TRBJ2-7; no reliable D call. CDR1 is MDHEN, CDR2 SYDVKM, per germline. CDR3 size: 10 residues.

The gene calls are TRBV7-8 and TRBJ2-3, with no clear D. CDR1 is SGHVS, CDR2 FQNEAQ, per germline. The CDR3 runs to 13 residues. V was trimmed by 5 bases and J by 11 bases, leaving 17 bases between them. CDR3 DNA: TGTGCCAGCAGCCGTCCACGCCTTCTTGGGCAGTATTTT. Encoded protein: CASSRPRLLGQYF.

For the CDR3, the DNA is TGCGCCAGCAGTGGATCTGCCACTAGATCCGGGGAGCTGTTTTTT. Its protein product is CASSGSATRSGELFF. V is TRBV10-1 and J is TRBJ2-2, with D possibly TRBD2 on 5 matching bases. V lost 4 bases to trimming and J lost 6 bases, with 15 bases between them. This CDR3 region has 15 residues. From germline, CDR1 is WNHNN and CDR2 SYGVQD (reference sequence).

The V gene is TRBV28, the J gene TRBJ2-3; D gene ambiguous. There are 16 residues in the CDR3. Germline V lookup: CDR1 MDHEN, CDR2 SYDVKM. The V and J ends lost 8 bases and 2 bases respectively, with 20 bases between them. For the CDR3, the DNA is TGTGCCAGCCAACCGGGCCGGATTAAAGACACAGATACGCAGTATTTT. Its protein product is CASQPGRIKDTDTQYF.

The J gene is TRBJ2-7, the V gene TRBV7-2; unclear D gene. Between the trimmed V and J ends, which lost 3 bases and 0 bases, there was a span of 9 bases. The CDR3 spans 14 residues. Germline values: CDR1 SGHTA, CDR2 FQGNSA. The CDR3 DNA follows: TGTGCCAGCAGCTTGGGTGAGGCCTCCTACGAGCAGTACTTC. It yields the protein CASSLGEASYEQYF.

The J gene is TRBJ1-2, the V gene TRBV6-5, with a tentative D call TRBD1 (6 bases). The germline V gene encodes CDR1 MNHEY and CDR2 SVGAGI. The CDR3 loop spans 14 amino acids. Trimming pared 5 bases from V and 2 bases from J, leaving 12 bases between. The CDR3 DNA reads TGTGCCAGCAGTCTTGGACAGACCAACTATGGCTACACCTTC. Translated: CASSLGQTNYGYTF.